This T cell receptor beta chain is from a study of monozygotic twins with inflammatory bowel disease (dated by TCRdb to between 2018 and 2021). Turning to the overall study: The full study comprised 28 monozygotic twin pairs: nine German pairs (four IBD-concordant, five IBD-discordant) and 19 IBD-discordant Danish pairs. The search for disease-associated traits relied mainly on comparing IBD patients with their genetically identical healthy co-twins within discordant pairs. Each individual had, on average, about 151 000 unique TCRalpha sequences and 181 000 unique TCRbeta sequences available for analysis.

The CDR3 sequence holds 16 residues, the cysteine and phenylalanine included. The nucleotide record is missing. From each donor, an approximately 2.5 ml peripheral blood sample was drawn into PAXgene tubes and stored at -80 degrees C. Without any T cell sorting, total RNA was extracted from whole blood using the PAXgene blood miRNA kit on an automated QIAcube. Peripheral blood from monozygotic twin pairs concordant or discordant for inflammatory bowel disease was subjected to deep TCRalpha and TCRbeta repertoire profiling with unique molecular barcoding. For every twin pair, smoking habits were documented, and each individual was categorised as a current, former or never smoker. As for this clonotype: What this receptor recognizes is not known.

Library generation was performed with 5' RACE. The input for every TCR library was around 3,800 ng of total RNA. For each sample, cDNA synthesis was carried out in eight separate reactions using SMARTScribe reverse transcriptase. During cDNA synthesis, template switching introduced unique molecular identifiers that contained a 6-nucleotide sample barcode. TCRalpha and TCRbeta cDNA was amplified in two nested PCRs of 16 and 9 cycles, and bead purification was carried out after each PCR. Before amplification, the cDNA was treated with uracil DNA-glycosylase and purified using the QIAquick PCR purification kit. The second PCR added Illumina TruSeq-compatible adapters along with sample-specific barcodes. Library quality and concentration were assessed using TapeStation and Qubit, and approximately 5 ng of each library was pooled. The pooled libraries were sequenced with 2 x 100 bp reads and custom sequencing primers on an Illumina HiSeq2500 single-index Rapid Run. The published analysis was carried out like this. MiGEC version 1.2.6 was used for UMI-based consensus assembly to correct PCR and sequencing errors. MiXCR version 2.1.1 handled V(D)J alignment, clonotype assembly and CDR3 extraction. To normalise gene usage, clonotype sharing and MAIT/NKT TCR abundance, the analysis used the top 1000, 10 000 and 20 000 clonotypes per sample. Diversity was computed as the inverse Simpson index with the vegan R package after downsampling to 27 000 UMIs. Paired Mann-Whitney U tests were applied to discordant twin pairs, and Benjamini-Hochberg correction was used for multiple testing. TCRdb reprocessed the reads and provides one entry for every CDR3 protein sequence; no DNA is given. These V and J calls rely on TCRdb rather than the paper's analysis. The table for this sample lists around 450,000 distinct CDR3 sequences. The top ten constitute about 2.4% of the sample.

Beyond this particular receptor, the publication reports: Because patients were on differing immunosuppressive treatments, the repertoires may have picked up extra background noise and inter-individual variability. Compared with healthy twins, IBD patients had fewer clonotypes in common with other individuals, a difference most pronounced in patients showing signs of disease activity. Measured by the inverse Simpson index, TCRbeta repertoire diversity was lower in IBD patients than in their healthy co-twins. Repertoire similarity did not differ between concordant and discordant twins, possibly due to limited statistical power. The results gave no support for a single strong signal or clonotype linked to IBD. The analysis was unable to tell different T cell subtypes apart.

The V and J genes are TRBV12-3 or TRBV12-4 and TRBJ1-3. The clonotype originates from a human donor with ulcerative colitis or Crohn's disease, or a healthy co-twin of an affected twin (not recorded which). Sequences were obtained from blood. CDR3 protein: CASSLGGLSSGNTIYF.